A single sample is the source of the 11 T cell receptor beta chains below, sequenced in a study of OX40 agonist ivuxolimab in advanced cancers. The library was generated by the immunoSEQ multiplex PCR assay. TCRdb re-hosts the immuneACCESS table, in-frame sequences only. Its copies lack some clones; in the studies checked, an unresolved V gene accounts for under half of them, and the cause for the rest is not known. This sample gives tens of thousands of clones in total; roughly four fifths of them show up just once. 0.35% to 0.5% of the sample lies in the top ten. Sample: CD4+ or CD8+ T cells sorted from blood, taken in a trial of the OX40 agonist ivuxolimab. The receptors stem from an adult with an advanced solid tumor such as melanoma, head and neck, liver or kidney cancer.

The CDR3: CASSRRQKGRETQYF. Written as DNA, the CDR3 is TGTGCCAGCAGCCGTAGACAGAAAGGGAGAGAGACCCAGTACTTC. This chain links TRBV7-3 with TRBJ2-5, with D tentatively TRBD1 or TRBD2 (5 bases each). This CDR3 has 15 amino acids. CDR1 and CDR2 from the germline V gene are SGHTA and FQGTGA. Trimming removed 5 bases from V and 4 bases from J, with 17 bases in between.

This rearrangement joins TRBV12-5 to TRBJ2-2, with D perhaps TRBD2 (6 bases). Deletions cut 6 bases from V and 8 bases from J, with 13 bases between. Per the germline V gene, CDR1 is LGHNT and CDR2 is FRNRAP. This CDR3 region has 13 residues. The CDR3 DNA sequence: TGTGCTAGTGGACCCGACCGGGGGGGGGAGCTGTTTTTT. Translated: CASGPDRGGELFF.

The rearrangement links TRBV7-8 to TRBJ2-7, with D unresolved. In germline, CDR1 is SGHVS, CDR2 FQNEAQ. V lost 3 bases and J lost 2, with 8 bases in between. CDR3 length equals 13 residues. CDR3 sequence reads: CASSLAQTYEQYV. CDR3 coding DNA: TGTGCCAGCAGCTTGGCTCAAACCTACGAGCAGTACGTC.

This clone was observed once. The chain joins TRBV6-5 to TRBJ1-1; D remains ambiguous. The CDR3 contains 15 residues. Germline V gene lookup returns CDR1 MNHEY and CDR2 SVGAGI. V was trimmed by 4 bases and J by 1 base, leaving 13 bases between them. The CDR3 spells CASSSRRRRNTEAFF. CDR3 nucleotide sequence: TGTGCCAGCAGTTCGCGACGGCGACGGAACACTGAAGCTTTCTTT.

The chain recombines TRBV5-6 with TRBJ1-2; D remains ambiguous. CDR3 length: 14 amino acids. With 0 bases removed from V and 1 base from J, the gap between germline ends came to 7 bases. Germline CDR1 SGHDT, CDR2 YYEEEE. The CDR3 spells CASSLAGLNYGYTF. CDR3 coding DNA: TGTGCCAGCAGCTTGGCAGGCCTTAACTATGGCTACACCTTC.

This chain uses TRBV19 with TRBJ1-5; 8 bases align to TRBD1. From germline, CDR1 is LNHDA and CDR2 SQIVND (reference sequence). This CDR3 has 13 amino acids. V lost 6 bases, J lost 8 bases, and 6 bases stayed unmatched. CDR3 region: CASSQQGQEPQHF. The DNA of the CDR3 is TGTGCCAGTAGCCAACAGGGACAGGAGCCCCAGCATTTT.

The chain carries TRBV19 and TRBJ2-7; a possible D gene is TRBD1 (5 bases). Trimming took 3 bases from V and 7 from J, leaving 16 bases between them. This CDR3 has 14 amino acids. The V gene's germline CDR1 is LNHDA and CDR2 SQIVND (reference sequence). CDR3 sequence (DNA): TGTGCCAGTAGTATTAAGTTGGGCCCAGGGGAGCAGTACTTC. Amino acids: CASSIKLGPGEQYF. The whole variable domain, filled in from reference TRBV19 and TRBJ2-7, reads DGGITQSPKYLFRKEGQNVTLSCEQNLNHDAMYWYRQDPGQGLRLIYYSQIVNDFQKGDIAEGYSVSREKKESFPLTVTSAQKNPTAFYLCASSIKLGPGEQYFGPGTRLTVT.

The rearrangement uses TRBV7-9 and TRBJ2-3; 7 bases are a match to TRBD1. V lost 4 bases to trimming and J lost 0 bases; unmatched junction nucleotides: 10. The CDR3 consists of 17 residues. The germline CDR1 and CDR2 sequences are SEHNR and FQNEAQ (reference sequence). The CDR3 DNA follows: TGTGCCAGCAGCTATTCCCCGGGACAGTCCAGCACAGATACGCAGTATTTT. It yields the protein CASSYSPGQSSTDTQYF.

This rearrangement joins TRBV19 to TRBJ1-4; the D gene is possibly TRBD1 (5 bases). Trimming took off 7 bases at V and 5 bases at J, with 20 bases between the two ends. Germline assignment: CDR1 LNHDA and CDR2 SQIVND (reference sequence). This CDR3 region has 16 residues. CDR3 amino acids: CASTPNVRGVNEKLFF. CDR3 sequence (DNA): TGTGCCAGTACCCCCAACGTCCGGGGGGTGAATGAAAAACTGTTTTTT. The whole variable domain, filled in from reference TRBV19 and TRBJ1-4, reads DGGITQSPKYLFRKEGQNVTLSCEQNLNHDAMYWYRQDPGQGLRLIYYSQIVNDFQKGDIAEGYSVSREKKESFPLTVTSAQKNPTAFYLCASTPNVRGVNEKLFFGSGTQLSVL.

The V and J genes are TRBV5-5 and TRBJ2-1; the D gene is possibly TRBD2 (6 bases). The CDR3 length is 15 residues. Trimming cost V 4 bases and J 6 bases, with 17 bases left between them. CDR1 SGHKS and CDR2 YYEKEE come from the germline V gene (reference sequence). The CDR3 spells CASSRPGTQSNEQFF. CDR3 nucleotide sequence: TGTGCCAGCAGCCGTCCCGGGACTCAGTCCAATGAGCAGTTCTTC.

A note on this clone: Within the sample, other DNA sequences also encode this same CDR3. CDR3 sequence reads: CASSLRRQDNSPLHF. As DNA, the CDR3 is TGTGCCAGCAGTTTGAGGCGGCAAGATAATTCACCCCTCCACTTT. The V gene is TRBV27, the J gene TRBJ1-6; D not certain. The CDR3 is made up of 15 amino acids. Germline values: CDR1 MNHEY, CDR2 SMNVEV (reference sequence). V lost 3 bases and J 5 bases, leaving 11 bases between the germline ends.